Listed below are T cell receptor beta chains from one sample, sequenced in a study of a mutant IDH1 vaccine in newly diagnosed glioma. This table comes from immunoSEQ multiplex PCR, and its TCRdb copy is limited to in-frame clones, with some not included. The sample contains roughly 84,000 clones, about 80% of which appear only once. Sample: PBMCs, taken from a glioma patient treated with radiotherapy, temozolomide or both. The receptors originated from a man aged 40-50 years with glioma. Some clones in this sample may be carry-over from other donors' samples. The CDR3 runs from the conserved cysteine through the conserved F or W. Fields, in order: CDR3 DNA, CDR3 protein, D gene, J gene, V gene, clone size. A D gene is named only where the DNA matches it firmly. Expanded clones get a size class; other rows say once, few or many, or leave the size out.

TGTGCCTGGAGCATGGGTTGGGGGAGAACTGAAGCTTTCTTT | CAWSMGWGRTEAFF | . | TRBJ1-1 | TRBV30 | .
TGTGCCAGCAGCTTGGTGAGAGGGTCCGGGAACGAGCAGTACTTC | CASSLVRGSGNEQYF | . | TRBJ2-7 | TRBV5-4 | .
TGCAGCGTTGGCGTTGGGACAGCGAACACTGAAGCTTTCTTT | CSVGVGTANTEAFF | TRBD1 | TRBJ1-1 | TRBV29-1 | .
TGTGCCAGCACCGGTATACGTAATTCACCCCTCCACTTT | CASTGIRNSPLHF | . | TRBJ1-6 | TRBV7-2 | .
TGTGCCAGCAGCCAGACCGGGTCCCTCGGTACGCAGTATTTT | CASSQTGSLGTQYF | . | TRBJ2-3 | TRBV11-3 | .
TGTGCCAGCAGCTTAGGGGACGGGGCAGCCCGGGCCTATGGCTACACCTTC | CASSLGDGAARAYGYTF | . | TRBJ1-2 | TRBV11-3 | .
TGCGCCAGCAGCTCAGTGGGGGGGTCCGGCACTGAAGCTTTCTTT | CASSSVGGSGTEAFF | . | TRBJ1-1 | TRBV5-1 | .
TGTGCCAGCAGCTTGGGTGAGATCCTCTCTGGAAACACCATATATTTT | CASSLGEILSGNTIYF | . | TRBJ1-3 | TRBV5-6 | few
TGCAGCGTTGAACCCAGGGGAGATGGCTACACCTTC | CSVEPRGDGYTF | . | TRBJ1-2 | TRBV29-1 | few
TGTGCCAGTAGTATGGGGGACAGTAACTATGGCTACACCTTC | CASSMGDSNYGYTF | TRBD1 | TRBJ1-2 | TRBV19 | .
TGCGCCAGCAGCACCCTTCCGGGACTAAATGAAAAACTGTTTTTT | CASSTLPGLNEKLFF | . | TRBJ1-4 | TRBV5-1 | .
TGTGCCCGGGGGACCTACGAGCAGTACTTC | CARGTYEQYF | . | TRBJ2-7 | TRBV21-1 | .
TGTGCCAGTCGAGACCAACCGGCCAGCAATCAGCCCCAGCATTTT | CASRDQPASNQPQHF | . | TRBJ1-5 | TRBV19 | .
TGCGCCAGCAGCTTGGATCTGGACAGAAGGCAATCACCCCTCCACTTT | CASSLDLDRRQSPLHF | . | TRBJ1-6 | TRBV5-1 | .
TGCAGCGTTGAAAAGTCCCGCACAGATACGCAGTATTTT | CSVEKSRTDTQYF | . | TRBJ2-3 | TRBV29-1 | .
TGTGCCAGCAGCCCCACTAGCGCTGAGACCCAGTACTTC | CASSPTSAETQYF | TRBD2 | TRBJ2-5 | TRBV9 | .
TGTGCCTGGAGCCTCAGGGAGCGGGGGGGAAAACTGTTTTTT | CAWSLRERGGKLFF | . | TRBJ1-4 | TRBV30 | .
TGTGCCAGCAGCTTAAGACTAGTGGGACAGGGGGAAAACACTGAAGCTTTCTTT | CASSLRLVGQGENTEAFF | TRBD1 | TRBJ1-1 | TRBV7-2 | .
TGTGCCAGCAGCGATAGACAGGGCCTAACTTCACCCCTCCACTTT | CASSDRQGLTSPLHF | TRBD1 | TRBJ1-6 | TRBV5-4 | .
TGTGCCAGTAGTAGACGGGACTCAGGTGAAAAACTGTTTTTT | CASSRRDSGEKLFF | . | TRBJ1-4 | TRBV19 | .
TGCGCCAGCAGGAGCGGGGGGCACTACGAGCAGTACTTC | CASRSGGHYEQYF | TRBD2 | TRBJ2-7 | TRBV10-2 | .
TGTGCCAGCAGCGCGGGGACAGCGGGGGGCTACACCTTC | CASSAGTAGGYTF | TRBD1 | TRBJ1-2 | TRBV6-1 | .
TGTGCCAGCAGTGAAGGGACAGGGAGCTCCTACGAGCAGTACTTC | CASSEGTGSSYEQYF | TRBD1 | TRBJ2-7 | TRBV2 | .
TGTGCCAGCATCAAAACGACAGGGGGTAACACAGATACGCAGTATTTT | CASIKTTGGNTDTQYF | TRBD1 | TRBJ2-3 | TRBV6-6 | .
TGTGCCAGTAGTATGGGGGGCAGCACCTACGAGCAGTACTTC | CASSMGGSTYEQYF | . | TRBJ2-7 | TRBV19 | .
TGTGCCAGCAGTAAACAGGGTGGCGGCAATCAGCCCCAGCATTTT | CASSKQGGGNQPQHF | . | TRBJ1-5 | TRBV2 | .
TGTGCCAGCAGCTTGAAAAGGGAGGGCGAAAAACTGTTTTTT | CASSLKREGEKLFF | . | TRBJ1-4 | TRBV5-4 | .
TGCGCCAGCAGCTTGGAGGCGAGCGGGGGGGCCACCGAGCAGTACTTC | CASSLEASGGATEQYF | TRBD2 | TRBJ2-7 | TRBV5-1 | .